The rows below give T cell receptor beta chains drawn from one sample of a study of blood T cell repertoires in COVID-19. The data were produced by immunoSEQ multiplex PCR, yet TCRdb's version contains in-frame clones alone and is incomplete. The data show 45,000 to 65,000 clones, with nearly 90% seen just once and 9% held by the top ten. Sample: peripheral blood. These receptors were obtained from an older man with active or convalescent COVID-19. The CDR3 runs from the conserved cysteine through the conserved F or W. Fields, in order: CDR3 protein, V gene, J gene.

cdr3_aa: CASTDSYEQYF; v_call: TRBV28; j_call: TRBJ2-7
cdr3_aa: CASRRYGAGENEKLFF; v_call: TRBV28; j_call: TRBJ1-4
cdr3_aa: CASSLDTSGSYEQYF; v_call: TRBV5-1; j_call: TRBJ2-7
cdr3_aa: CASSELRLNTEAFF; v_call: TRBV2; j_call: TRBJ1-1
cdr3_aa: CSVWGVSGQGANNEKLFF; v_call: TRBV29-1; j_call: TRBJ1-4
cdr3_aa: CAWTPQGDEQYF; v_call: TRBV30; j_call: TRBJ2-7
cdr3_aa: CASSPAVGSYEQYF; v_call: TRBV5-1; j_call: TRBJ2-7
cdr3_aa: CASSAPRGVAEAFF; v_call: TRBV28; j_call: TRBJ1-1
cdr3_aa: CASRPRDLSYEQYF; v_call: TRBV6-5; j_call: TRBJ2-7
cdr3_aa: CASSPLGQGDHEQFF; v_call: TRBV18; j_call: TRBJ2-1
cdr3_aa: CASSPDRDSYNSPLHF; v_call: TRBV5-1; j_call: TRBJ1-6
cdr3_aa: CASSVAYGLAGGYNEQFF; v_call: TRBV9; j_call: TRBJ2-1
cdr3_aa: CASSEVTEVEQYF; v_call: TRBV2; j_call: TRBJ2-7
cdr3_aa: CASSRVQDSGANVLTF; v_call: TRBV27; j_call: TRBJ2-6
cdr3_aa: CASRPDWAANYGYTF; v_call: TRBV5-4; j_call: TRBJ1-2
cdr3_aa: CASSQESRQGYEQYF; v_call: TRBV4-3; j_call: TRBJ2-7
cdr3_aa: CASTGTSDEQYF; v_call: TRBV6-5; j_call: TRBJ2-7
cdr3_aa: CASSLDSANYGYTF; v_call: TRBV28; j_call: TRBJ1-2
cdr3_aa: CASSQAQGRNTEAFF; v_call: TRBV4-1; j_call: TRBJ1-1
cdr3_aa: CASSFSRAGSPLHF; v_call: TRBV28; j_call: TRBJ1-6